The T cell receptor beta chain under discussion was sequenced for a study of cytomegalovirus exposure and HLA in healthy donors. 60 Vbeta and 13 Jbeta primers were used in PCR. Generated by immunoSEQ multiplex PCR, the TCRdb table keeps only in-frame clones and is missing some. The sample has 100,000 or so clones, over 75% seen once; the top ten hold around 5.3%. This clone is a singleton in its sample. Its antigen is not known. The study, taken as a whole, reports: The authors considered a cluster of highly shared sequence variants likely to be a sequencing artifact. About 90% or about 30% of the time was how often most TCR beta V segments were productive, according to an earlier analysis. With later analysis, a missense DCLRE1C variant became linked to TCR beta V- and J-gene trimming. Upon later analysis, HLA-associated TCR beta chains proved more clonally expanded than other, equally common chains.

The material sequenced was PBMCs. The TCR sequence derives from a young man in good health and CMV-seropositive.

CDR3: CASSMDRGTDTQYF. The CDR3 nucleotides read TGCGCCAGCAGCATGGACAGAGGCACAGATACGCAGTATTTT. The chain carries TRBV5-1 and TRBJ2-3; tentatively, D is TRBD1 (6 bases). CDR3 length equals 14 residues. The ends were cut back, 4 bases at V and 1 base at J, with 10 bases in the middle. Germline V lookup: CDR1 SGHRS, CDR2 YFSETQ.